This TCR beta chain was documented in a study of control samples from healthy donors and cancer patients. Repertoires were generated with immunoSEQ multiplex PCR, while TCRdb's copy carries only in-frame clones and drops some. The sample holds 30,000 to 40,000 clones, 86% seen once. The CDR3 runs 15 residues. The ends lost 4 bases at V and 3 bases at J; junction bases unmatched: 2. Germline V gene data show CDR1 as SGHDN and CDR2 as FVKESK. The sample consisted of PBMCs. This chain links TRBV14 with TRBJ2-1; TRBD2 agrees at 11 bases. The sequence derives from a woman between 40 and 50 years old with lung cancer. In DNA, the CDR3 is TGTGCCAGCAGCCCACTAGCGGGGGTCTACAATGAGCAGTTCTTC. This codes for CASSPLAGVYNEQFF.